This section outlines one TCR beta chain sequence together with its context. Profiled with immunoSEQ multiplex PCR; TCRdb holds only in-frame clones, not every one. This table holds tens of thousands of clones, 85% to 95% found once. This specimen belongs to a study of technical replicates of blood from several donors. The sequencing input was T cells isolated from PBMCs. The sequence was collected from a human donor in good health.

The chain's CDR3 is CASSRLYGEQFF. The CDR3 coding sequence is TGTGCCAGCAGCCGCCTGTACGGTGAGCAGTTCTTC. The V call is TRBV6-6, the J call TRBJ2-1; D is ambiguous. Germline V gene data show CDR1 as MNHNY and CDR2 as SVGAGI (reference sequence). Trimming removed 6 bases at V and 9 bases at J, with 12 bases between. This CDR3 contains 12 residues.